Given below is one T cell receptor beta chain in context. This entry is derived from a study of T cells after yellow fever vaccination. Turning to the study itself: Flow sorting relied on CD3, CD45RA, CCR7 and CD95 to obtain EM, EMRA, CM and Tscm memory subsets. General study findings and limits: Abundant clonotypes from the bulk population could contaminate FACS-sorted repertoires. Few clonotypes appeared in both CD4 and CD8 compartments. Reappearance after the booster was seen for most primary-vaccination clones, at 96% CD4 and about 90% CD8.

The CDR3 runs 12 residues. CDR1 MNHNY and CDR2 SVGAGI come from the germline V gene (reference sequence). V was clipped by 6 bases and J by 6 bases, with 12 bases between them. TCRdb ran MiXCR on the 5' RACE reads and lists one entry per CDR3 protein. The sample lists about 30,000 distinct CDR3 sequences; roughly 5.9% were seen once. The chain employs TRBV6-6 and TRBJ2-7; D is unresolved. This TCR derives from a man under 40 who received the YFV17D yellow fever vaccine. Material: PBMCs, either bulk or a sorted T-cell subset (CD4+, CD8+, memory, or dextramer-sorted; not recorded which), obtained on the day of the yellow fever booster vaccination. The CDR3 spells CASSPHPSEQYF. CDR3 bases: TGTGCCAGCAGCCCCCACCCCTCCGAGCAGTACTTC.